This T cell receptor beta chain was sequenced for a study of cytomegalovirus exposure and HLA in healthy donors. Broader study findings: Some highly shared sequence variants likely arose as a pipeline artifact. In vitro checks showed that three CMV-associated chains really do target CMV antigens. A later look showed TCR association rates differing by HLA locus, highest for DRB1 and lowest for HLA-C.

V dropped 5 bases and J dropped 8; count of bases not matched to a gene: 8. The V gene's germline CDR1 is SEHNR and CDR2 FQNEAQ (reference sequence). The CDR3 is made up of 15 amino acids. The study ran its PCR with 60 Vbeta and 13 Jbeta primers. TCRdb keeps only in-frame clones here, not all; method: immunoSEQ multiplex PCR. The sample shows some 96,000 clones, around 80% of them seen only once. About this clone: As yet, its antigen is unknown.

Sequencing was performed on PBMCs. The TCR originated in a woman aged 60 to 75 in good health and CMV-seronegative. The chain carries TRBV7-9 and TRBJ1-4; TRBD1 matches at 10 bases. The CDR3 bases are TGTGCCAGCAGCCCACACCGGGACAGGGGCGAAAAACTGTTTTTT. Translated: CASSPHRDRGEKLFF.